The clone carrying this TCR beta chain was detected a few times. The entry originates in a study of blood T cell repertoires in COVID-19. About the study: Some COVID-19 samples were acute and others convalescent; all came from the United States, Italy and Spain. The analysed material was cDNA or gDNA that came from T cells, B-cell-depleted T cells, or PBMCs.

The V gene lost 4 bases and the J gene lost 0 bases, with 7 bases spanning the gap. The length of the CDR3 is 13 residues. CDR1 is SGHTA and CDR2 is FQGNSA in the germline V gene. Under the authors' procedure: Quantification of nucleated cells was approximated via reference gene primer amplification. TCRdb's table, derived via immunoSEQ multiplex PCR, lists solely in-frame clones and lacks some. V and J calls plus clone size are reproduced from that table; the DNA served to infer D and trimming. The table lists 150,000 to 200,000 clones, 80% of them singletons, with around 6.1% in the top ten. The sequenced material came from PBMCs or T cells enriched from blood (not recorded which). The source is a man aged 40-49 years who had recovered from COVID-19. The chain employs TRBV7-2 and TRBJ2-7; no clear D gene. Here the CDR3 reads CASSSSPSYEQYF. The CDR3 region has the DNA TGTGCCAGCAGCTCCTCCCCCTCCTACGAGCAGTACTTC.